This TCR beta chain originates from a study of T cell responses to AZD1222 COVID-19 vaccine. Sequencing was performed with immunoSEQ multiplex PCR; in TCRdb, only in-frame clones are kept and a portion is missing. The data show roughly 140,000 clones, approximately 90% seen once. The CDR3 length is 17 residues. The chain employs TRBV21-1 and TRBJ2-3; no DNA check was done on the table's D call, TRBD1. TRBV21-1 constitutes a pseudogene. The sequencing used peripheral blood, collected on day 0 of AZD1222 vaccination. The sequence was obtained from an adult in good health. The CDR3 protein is CASSKPPGTASTDTQYF. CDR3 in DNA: TGTGCCAGCAGCAAACCCCCCGGGACAGCTAGCACAGATACGCAGTATTTT.